This TCR beta chain was obtained from a study of cytomegalovirus exposure and HLA in healthy donors. The assay was immunoSEQ multiplex PCR, and TCRdb's table has in-frame clones only and misses some. In the table there are around 160,000 clones, 84% of which are singletons. The length of the CDR3 is 16 residues. Germline V lookup: CDR1 SGHAT, CDR2 FQNNGV. V lost 1 base to trimming and J lost 0 bases; unmatched junction nucleotides: 6. V is TRBV11-2 and J is TRBJ2-7; 7 bases match TRBD2. The TCR originated in a man aged 25-45 years in good health and CMV-seropositive. Sequencing was done on a sample of PBMCs. In nucleotides, the CDR3 is TGTGCCAGCAGCTTAGGGAGAGGGACTACCTCCTACGAGCAGTACTTC. Amino acids: CASSLGRGTTSYEQYF.